This record concerns one TCR beta chain sequence. Its specificity is unknown. Germline CDR1 SGHAT, CDR2 FQDESV (reference sequence). Deletions cut 5 bases from V and 0 bases from J, with 20 bases between. The length of the CDR3 is 18 residues. This record belongs to a study of T cells in Graves' hyperthyroidism and ophthalmopathy. Study findings and constraints: By a 13 V-J model, ophthalmopathy was set apart from stable hyperthyroidism.

Amplified TCR beta CDR3 regions came from RNA transcripts. TCR CDR3 underwent first-round RT-PCR with the HTBI primer set. TCRdb reprocessed the multiplex PCR reads via MiXCR and lists one record per CDR3 protein. The sample consists of approximately 520,000 distinct CDR3 sequences, approximately 25% of them appearing once. Fresh 10 ml peripheral blood yielded PBMCs. The source of this sequence is a woman younger than 45 with Graves' ophthalmopathy. The sequencing input was blood. The V call is TRBV11-1, the J call TRBJ1-3; a possible D gene is TRBD1 (6 bases). This chain's CDR3 is CASSLLGKGGLSGNTIYF. For the CDR3, the DNA is TGTGCCAGCAGCCTTTTAGGGAAAGGGGGGCTCTCTGGAAACACCATATATTTT.